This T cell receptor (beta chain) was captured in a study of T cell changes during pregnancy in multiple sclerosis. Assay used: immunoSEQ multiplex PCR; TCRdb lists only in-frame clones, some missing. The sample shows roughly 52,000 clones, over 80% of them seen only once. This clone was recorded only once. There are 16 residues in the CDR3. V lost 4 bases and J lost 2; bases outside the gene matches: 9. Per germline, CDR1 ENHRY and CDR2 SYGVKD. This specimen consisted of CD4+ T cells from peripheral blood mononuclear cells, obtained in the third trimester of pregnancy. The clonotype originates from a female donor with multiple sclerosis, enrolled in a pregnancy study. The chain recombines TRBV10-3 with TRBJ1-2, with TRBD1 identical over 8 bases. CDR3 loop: CAISAHRDRTNYGYTF. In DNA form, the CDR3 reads TGTGCCATCAGTGCTCACCGGGACAGGACCAACTATGGCTACACCTTC.